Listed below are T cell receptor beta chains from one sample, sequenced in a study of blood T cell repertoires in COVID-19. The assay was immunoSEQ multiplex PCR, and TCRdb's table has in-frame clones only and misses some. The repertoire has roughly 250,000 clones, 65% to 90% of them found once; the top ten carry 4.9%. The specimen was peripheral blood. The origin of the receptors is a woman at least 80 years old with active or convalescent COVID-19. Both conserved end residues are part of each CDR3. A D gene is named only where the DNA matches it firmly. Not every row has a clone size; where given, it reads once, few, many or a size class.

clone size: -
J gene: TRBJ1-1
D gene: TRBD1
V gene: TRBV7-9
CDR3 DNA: TGTGCCAGCAGCTTAGGACAGGGGTCAGAAGCTTTCTTT
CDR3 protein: CASSLGQGSEAFF

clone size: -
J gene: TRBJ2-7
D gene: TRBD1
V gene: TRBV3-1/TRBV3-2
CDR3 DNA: TGTGCCAGCAGCAAGGGACAGGGGACGATCTCCTACGAGCAGTACTTC
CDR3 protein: CASSKGQGTISYEQYF

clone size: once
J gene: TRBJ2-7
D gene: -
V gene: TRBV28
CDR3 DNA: TGTGCCAGCAGTTTAATTTCGTCCAGCTCCTACGAGCAGTACTTC
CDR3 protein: CASSLISSSSYEQYF

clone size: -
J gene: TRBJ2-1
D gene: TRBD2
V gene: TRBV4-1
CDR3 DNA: TGCGCCAGCAGCCAAGGGACTAGCGGGACCTACAATGAGCAGTTCTTC
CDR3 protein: CASSQGTSGTYNEQFF

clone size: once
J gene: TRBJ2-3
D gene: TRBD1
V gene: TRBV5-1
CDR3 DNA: TGCGCCAGCAGCTTGCCGGGACAGGGGAGTTCAGATACGCAGTATTTT
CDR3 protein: CASSLPGQGSSDTQYF

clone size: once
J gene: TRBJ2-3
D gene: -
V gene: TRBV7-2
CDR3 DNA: TGTGCCAGCAGCTTAGTTGTATTTAGCACAGATACGCAGTATTTT
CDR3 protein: CASSLVVFSTDTQYF

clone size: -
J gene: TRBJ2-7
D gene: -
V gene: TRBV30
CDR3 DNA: TGTGCCTGGAGTGTTTCAGCTAAGCTCGGACAGCGCTACGAGCAGTACTTC
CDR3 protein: CAWSVSAKLGQRYEQYF

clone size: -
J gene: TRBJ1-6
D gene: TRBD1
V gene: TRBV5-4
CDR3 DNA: TGTGCCAGCAGCGCCCCCGGGACAGGGGGAATAGGCAATTCACCCCTCCACTTT
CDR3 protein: CASSAPGTGGIGNSPLHF

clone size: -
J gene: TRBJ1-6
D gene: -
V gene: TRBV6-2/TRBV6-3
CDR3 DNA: TGTGCCAGCACCCCACGGGCCCCTCGGGCGGGAGTCCTCCACTTT
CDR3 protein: CASTPRAPRAGVLHF

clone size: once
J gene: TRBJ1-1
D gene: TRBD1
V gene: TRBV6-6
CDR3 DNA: TGTGCCAGCACCTCGCGAGGACAGGGGAAAACGGGAGCTTTCTTT
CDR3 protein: CASTSRGQGKTGAFF

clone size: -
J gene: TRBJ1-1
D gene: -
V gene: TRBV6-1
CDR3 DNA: TGTGCCAGCAGTCAACTAAACACTGAAGCTTTCTTT
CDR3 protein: CASSQLNTEAFF

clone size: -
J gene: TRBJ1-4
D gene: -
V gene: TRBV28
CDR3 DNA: TGTGCCAGCAGTTTTAACAGGGTTGGGGTTGAAAAACTGTTTTTT
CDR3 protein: CASSFNRVGVEKLFF

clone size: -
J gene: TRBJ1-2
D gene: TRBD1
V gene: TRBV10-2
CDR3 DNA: TGCGCCAGCAGCGCGGGACAGGGGTATGGCTACACCTTC
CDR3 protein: CASSAGQGYGYTF

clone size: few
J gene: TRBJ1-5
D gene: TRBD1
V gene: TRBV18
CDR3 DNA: TGTGCCAGCTCATCCATACCGGGACAGCCTCAGCCCCAGCATTTT
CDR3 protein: CASSSIPGQPQPQHF

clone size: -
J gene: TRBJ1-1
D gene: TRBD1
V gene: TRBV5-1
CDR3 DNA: TGCGCCAGCAGCTTGTGGGGGACAGAGGGGAACACTGAAGCTTTCTTT
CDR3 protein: CASSLWGTEGNTEAFF

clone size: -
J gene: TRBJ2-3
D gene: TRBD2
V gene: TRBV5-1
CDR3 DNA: TGCGCCAGCAGCTTGGCCGGGACTAGCGGCACAGATACGCAGTATTTT
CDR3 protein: CASSLAGTSGTDTQYF

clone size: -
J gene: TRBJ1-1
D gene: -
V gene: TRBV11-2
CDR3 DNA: TGTGCCAGCAGCTTGGCCAGGCACACTGAAGCTTTCTTT
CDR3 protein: CASSLARHTEAFF

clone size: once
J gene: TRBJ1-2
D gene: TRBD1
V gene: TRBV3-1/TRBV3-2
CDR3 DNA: TGTGCCAGCAGCCAAATTACAGGGGGCCGGGAGGGCTATGGCTACACCTTC
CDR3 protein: CASSQITGGREGYGYTF

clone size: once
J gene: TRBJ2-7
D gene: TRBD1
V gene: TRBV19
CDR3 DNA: TGTGCCAGTAGTCTCTCCGGGACAGGGGGCGACGAGCAGTACTTC
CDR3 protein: CASSLSGTGGDEQYF

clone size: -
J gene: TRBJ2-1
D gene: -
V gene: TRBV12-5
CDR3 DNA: TGTGCTAGTGCCTTGGACAGATACAATGAGCAGTTCTTC
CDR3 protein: CASALDRYNEQFF